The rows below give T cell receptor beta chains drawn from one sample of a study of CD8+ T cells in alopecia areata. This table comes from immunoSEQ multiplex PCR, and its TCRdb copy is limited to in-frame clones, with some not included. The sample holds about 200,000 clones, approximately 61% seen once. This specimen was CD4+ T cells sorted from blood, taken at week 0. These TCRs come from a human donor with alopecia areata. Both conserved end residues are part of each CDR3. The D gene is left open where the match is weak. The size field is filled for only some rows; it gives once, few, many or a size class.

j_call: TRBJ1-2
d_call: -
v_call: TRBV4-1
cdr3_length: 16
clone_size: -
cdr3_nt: TGCGCCAGCAGCCACCTCCTCGCGGCAGAGCGAGGTGGCTACACCTTC
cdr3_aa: CASSHLLAAERGGYTF

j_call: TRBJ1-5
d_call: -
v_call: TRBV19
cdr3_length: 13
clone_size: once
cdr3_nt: TGTGCCAGTAGTGTGGACAGTGGCCAGCCCCAGCATTTT
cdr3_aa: CASSVDSGQPQHF

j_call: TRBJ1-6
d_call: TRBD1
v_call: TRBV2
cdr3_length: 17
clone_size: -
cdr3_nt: TGTGCCAGCAGTGAGACCCTGAACAGGGGCAGAAATTCACCCCTCCACTTT
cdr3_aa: CASSETLNRGRNSPLHF

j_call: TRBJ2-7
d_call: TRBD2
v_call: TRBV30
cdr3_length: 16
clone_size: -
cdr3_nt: TGTGCCTGGAGTTCTCCTGGACTAGCGGGGAGCTACGAGCAGTACTTC
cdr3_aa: CAWSSPGLAGSYEQYF

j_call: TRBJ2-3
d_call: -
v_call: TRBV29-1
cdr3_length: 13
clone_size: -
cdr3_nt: TGCAGCGTTGAAGACGACCCGGGAGATACGCAGTATTTT
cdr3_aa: CSVEDDPGDTQYF

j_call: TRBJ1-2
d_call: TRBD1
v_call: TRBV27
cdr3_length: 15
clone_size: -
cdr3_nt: TGTGCCAGCAGTTCCTCGACAGGGGGACCCTATGGCTACACCTTC
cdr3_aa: CASSSSTGGPYGYTF

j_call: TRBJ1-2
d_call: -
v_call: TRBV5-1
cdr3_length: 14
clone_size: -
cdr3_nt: TGCGCCAGCAGCTTGGCCAGGGGAGCCTATGGCTACACCTTC
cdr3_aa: CASSLARGAYGYTF

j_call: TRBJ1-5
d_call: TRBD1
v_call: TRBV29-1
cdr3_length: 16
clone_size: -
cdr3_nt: TGCAGCGTTGAAGTTCGGGACAGGTATAGCAATCAGCCCCAGCATTTT
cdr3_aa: CSVEVRDRYSNQPQHF

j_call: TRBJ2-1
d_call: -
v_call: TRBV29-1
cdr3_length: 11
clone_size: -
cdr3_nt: TGCAGCGTGTACAAGGAGGTTAAGCAGTTCTTC
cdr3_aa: CSVYKEVKQFF

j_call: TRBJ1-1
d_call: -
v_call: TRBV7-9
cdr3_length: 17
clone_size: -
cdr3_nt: TGTGCCAGCAGCCCCGACAGTTGGGGGCGTCGGTACACTGAAGCTTTCTTT
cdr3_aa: CASSPDSWGRRYTEAFF

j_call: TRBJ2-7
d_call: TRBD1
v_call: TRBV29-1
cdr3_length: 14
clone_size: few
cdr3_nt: TGCAGCGTTGAAGAAGGCAGGGGGCAGTACGAGCAGTACTTC
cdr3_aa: CSVEEGRGQYEQYF

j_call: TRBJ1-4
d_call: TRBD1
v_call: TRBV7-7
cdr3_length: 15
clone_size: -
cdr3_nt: TGTGCTAGCAGCTTAACCGGGACAGGGAATGAAAAACTGTTTTTT
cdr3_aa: CASSLTGTGNEKLFF

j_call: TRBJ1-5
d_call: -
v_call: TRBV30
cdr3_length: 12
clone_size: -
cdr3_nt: TGTGCCTGGAGTTTAAACGATCAGCCCCAGCATTTT
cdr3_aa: CAWSLNDQPQHF

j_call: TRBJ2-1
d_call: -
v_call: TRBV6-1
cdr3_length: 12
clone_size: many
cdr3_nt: TGTGCCAGCACCAGTACAGTCTTGGGGCAGTTCTTC
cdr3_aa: CASTSTVLGQFF

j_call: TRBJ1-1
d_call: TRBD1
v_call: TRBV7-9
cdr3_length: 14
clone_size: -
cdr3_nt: TGTGCCAGCGCCAGGGGGGCCCTGAACACTGAAGCTTTCTTT
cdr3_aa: CASARGALNTEAFF

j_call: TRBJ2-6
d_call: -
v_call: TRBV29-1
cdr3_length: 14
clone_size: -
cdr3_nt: TGCAGCGCCACGGAGGGGGCTGGGGCCAACGTCCTGACTTTC
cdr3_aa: CSATEGAGANVLTF

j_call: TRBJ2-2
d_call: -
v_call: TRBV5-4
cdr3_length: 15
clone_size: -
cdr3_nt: TGTGCCAGCAGCCCGATAGGGGGAAACACCGGGGAGCTGTTTTTT
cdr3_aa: CASSPIGGNTGELFF

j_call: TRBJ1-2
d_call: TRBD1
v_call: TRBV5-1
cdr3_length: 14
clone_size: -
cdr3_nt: TGCGCCAGCAGCCTCGGGACAGGGCGGTATGGCTACACCTTC
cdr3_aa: CASSLGTGRYGYTF

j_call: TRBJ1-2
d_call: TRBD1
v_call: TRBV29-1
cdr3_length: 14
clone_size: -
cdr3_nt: TGCAGCGTTGCCCCCAAATTACAGGGGTATGGCTACACCTTC
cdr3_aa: CSVAPKLQGYGYTF

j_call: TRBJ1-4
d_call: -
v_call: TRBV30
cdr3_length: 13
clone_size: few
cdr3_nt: TGTGCCTGGGGGCGGGTGGAGGGTGAAAAACTGTTTTTT
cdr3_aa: CAWGRVEGEKLFF

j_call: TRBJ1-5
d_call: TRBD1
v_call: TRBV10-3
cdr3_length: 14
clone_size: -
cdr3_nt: TGTGCCATCAGGGCGACAGGGGGAGATCAGCCCCAGCATTTT
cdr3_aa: CAIRATGGDQPQHF

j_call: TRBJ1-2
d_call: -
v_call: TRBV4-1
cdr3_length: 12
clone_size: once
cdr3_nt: TGCGCCAGCAGTTATCCGCCCTATGGCTACACCTTC
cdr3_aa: CASSYPPYGYTF

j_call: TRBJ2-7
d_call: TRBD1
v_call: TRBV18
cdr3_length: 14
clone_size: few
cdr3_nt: TGTGCCAGCTCACCACCGGGACAGGCCTACGAGCAGTACTTC
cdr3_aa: CASSPPGQAYEQYF

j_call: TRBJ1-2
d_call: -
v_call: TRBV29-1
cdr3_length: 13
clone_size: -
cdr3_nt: TGCAGCGTTGAGGCAGGCACCGCTTCTAGCTACACCTTC
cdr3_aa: CSVEAGTASSYTF

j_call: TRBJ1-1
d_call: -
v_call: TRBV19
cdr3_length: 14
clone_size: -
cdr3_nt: TGTGCCAGTAGTATGTCCGTGTATTCCACTGAAGCTTTCTTT
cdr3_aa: CASSMSVYSTEAFF

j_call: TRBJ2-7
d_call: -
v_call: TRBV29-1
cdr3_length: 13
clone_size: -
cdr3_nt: TGCAGCGTTGAAAAGACAGGACGCCACGAGCAGTACTTC
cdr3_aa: CSVEKTGRHEQYF

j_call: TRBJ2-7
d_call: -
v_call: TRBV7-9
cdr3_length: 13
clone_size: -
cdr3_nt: TGTGCCAGCACCCCAGGTCCGGGTAGTAAGCAGTACTTC
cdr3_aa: CASTPGPGSKQYF

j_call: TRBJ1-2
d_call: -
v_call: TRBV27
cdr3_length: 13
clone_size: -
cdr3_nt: TGTGCCAGCAGTTTATACAGGGAGAATGGCTACACCTTC
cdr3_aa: CASSLYRENGYTF

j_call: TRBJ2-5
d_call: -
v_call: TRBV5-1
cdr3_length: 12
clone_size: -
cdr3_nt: TGCGCCAGCAGCCCCGGACTGGAGACCCAGTACTTC
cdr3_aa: CASSPGLETQYF

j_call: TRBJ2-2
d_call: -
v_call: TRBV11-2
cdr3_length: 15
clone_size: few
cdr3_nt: TGTGCCAGCAGCTTATTGGGGCCGAACACCGGGGAGCTGTTTTTT
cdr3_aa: CASSLLGPNTGELFF

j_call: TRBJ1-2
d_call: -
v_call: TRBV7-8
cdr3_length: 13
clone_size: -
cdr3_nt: TGTGCCAGCAGCCCCGGGACGGCTCCTAGCTACACCTTC
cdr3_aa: CASSPGTAPSYTF

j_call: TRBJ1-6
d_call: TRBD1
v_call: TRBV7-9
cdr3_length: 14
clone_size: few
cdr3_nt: TGTGCCAGCAGCTTGACAGGGGGTGAATCACCCCTCCACTTT
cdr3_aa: CASSLTGGESPLHF

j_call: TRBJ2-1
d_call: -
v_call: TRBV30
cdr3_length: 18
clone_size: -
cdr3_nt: TGTGCCTGGAGTCGTGGGGCTTTGTCCCTAATACAATACAATGAGCAGTTCTTC
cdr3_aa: CAWSRGALSLIQYNEQFF

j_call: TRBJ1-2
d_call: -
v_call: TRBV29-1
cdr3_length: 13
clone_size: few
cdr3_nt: TGCAGCGTTCGGGGCCGGGCAGGGGACGGCTACACCTTC
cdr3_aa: CSVRGRAGDGYTF

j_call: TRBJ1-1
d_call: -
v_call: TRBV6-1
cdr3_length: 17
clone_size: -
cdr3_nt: TGTGCCAGCAGTGCCCAGGCGCCTCCGACAGGGAACACTGAAGCTTTCTTT
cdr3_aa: CASSAQAPPTGNTEAFF

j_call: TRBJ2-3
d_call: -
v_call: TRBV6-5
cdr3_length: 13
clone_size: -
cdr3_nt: TGTGCCAGCGGGAAGGATTTTTTAGATACGCAGTATTTT
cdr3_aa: CASGKDFLDTQYF

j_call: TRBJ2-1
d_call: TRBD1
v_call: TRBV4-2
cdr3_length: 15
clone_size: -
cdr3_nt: TGTGCCAGTGCCAAGACAGGGGATTCCTACAATGAGCAGTTCTTC
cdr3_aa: CASAKTGDSYNEQFF

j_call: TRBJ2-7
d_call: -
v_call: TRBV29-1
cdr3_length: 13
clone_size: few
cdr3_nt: TGCAGCGTTCTCGGGACAAACTCCTACGAGCAGTACTTC
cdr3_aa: CSVLGTNSYEQYF

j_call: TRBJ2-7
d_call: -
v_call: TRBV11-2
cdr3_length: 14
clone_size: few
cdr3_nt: TGTGCCAGCAGCTCCATCCGCACTAGGGGGGGACAGTACTTC
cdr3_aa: CASSSIRTRGGQYF

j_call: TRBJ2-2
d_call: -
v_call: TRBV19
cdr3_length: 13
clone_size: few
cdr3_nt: TGTGCCAGTAGTAAGCTGAACACCGGGGAGCTGTTTTTT
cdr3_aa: CASSKLNTGELFF

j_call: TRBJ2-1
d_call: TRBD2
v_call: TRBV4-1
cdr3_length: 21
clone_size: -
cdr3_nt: TGCGCCAGCAGCCAAACCCCGGGACTAGCGCACATTACCTTCTCCTACAATGAGCAGTTCTTC
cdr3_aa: CASSQTPGLAHITFSYNEQFF

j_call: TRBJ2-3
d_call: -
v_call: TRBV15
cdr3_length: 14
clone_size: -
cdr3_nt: TGTGCCACCAGCAGAGAGCCTTTCACAGATACGCAGTATTTT
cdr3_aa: CATSREPFTDTQYF

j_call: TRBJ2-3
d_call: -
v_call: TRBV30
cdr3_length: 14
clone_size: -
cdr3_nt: TGTGCCTGGAGTCTTGGCGGGGCTATGGATACGCAGTATTTT
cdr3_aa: CAWSLGGAMDTQYF

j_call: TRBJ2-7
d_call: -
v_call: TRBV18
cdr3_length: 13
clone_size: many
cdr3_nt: TGTGCCAGCTCACCGGACGGTCTTTTGAAGCAGTACTTC
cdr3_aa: CASSPDGLLKQYF

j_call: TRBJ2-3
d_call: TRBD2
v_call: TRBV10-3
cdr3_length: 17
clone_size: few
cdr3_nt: TGTGCCATCAGTCAGGAATATCTAGCGGGGCGCACAGATACGCAGTATTTT
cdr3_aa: CAISQEYLAGRTDTQYF

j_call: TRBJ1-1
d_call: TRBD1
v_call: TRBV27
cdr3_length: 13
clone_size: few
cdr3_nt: TGTGCCAGCAGTTTGGGACAGGGATATAGGGCTTTCTTT
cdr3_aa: CASSLGQGYRAFF

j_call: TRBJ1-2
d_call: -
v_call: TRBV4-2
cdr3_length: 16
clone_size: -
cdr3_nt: TGTGCCAGCAGCCAATCCCGGCAGGGTTCTAACTATGGCTACACCTTC
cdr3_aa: CASSQSRQGSNYGYTF

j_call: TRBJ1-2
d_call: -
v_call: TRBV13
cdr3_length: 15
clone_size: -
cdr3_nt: TGTGCCAGCAGCCCAGGCCCAGGGGAACAAAAAGGCTACACCTTC
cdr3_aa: CASSPGPGEQKGYTF